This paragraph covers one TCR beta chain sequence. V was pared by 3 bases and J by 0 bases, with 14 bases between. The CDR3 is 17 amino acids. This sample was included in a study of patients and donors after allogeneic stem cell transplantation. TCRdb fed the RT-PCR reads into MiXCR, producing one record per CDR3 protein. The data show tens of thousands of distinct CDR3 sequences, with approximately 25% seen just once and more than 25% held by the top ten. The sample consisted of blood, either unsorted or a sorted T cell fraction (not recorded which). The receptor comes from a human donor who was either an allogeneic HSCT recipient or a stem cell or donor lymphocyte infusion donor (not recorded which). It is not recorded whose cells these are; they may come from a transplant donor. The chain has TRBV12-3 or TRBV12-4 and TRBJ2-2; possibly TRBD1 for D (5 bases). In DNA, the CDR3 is TGTGCCAGCAGTTTCTCATCGACAGCTACGAACACCGGGGAGCTGTTTTTT. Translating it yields CASSFSSTATNTGELFF.